This is a list of T cell receptor beta chains from one sample in a study of shared clonotypes between healthy human individuals. Sequencing was performed with immunoSEQ multiplex PCR; in TCRdb, only in-frame clones are kept and a portion is missing. The data contain around 700,000 clones, about three quarters of them singletons. The sample was memory CD4+ T cells sorted from blood. The source is a woman aged 25 to 45 in good health. The CDR3 runs from the conserved cysteine through the conserved F or W. Each record gives: CDR3 length, V gene, clone size, J gene, D gene, CDR3 protein, CDR3 DNA. A D gene is named only where the DNA matches it firmly. The size field is filled for only some rows; it gives once, few, many or a size class.

len: 15; v_gene: TRBV14; abundance: -; j_gene: TRBJ2-1; d_gene: TRBD2; CDR3aa: CASSQVGTSGREQFF; CDR3nt: TGTGCCAGCAGCCAAGTGGGTACTAGCGGGAGAGAGCAGTTCTTC
len: 14; v_gene: TRBV19; abundance: -; j_gene: TRBJ2-7; d_gene: TRBD1; CDR3aa: CASSRWDSSYEQYF; CDR3nt: TGTGCCAGTAGTCGATGGGACAGCTCCTACGAGCAGTACTTC
len: 14; v_gene: TRBV13; abundance: -; j_gene: TRBJ2-3; d_gene: -; CDR3aa: CASKRGLSTDTQYF; CDR3nt: TGTGCCTCCAAAAGAGGGCTTAGCACAGATACGCAGTATTTT
len: 16; v_gene: TRBV28; abundance: -; j_gene: TRBJ2-5; d_gene: -; CDR3aa: CASSLGAGGLGETQYF; CDR3nt: TGTGCCAGCAGTTTAGGGGCAGGCGGGCTCGGGGAGACCCAGTACTTC
len: 15; v_gene: TRBV12-1; abundance: -; j_gene: TRBJ2-7; d_gene: -; CDR3aa: CASSFSRGLAYEQYF; CDR3nt: TGTGCCAGCAGCTTTAGTCGTGGACTAGCATACGAGCAGTACTTC
len: 15; v_gene: TRBV4-2; abundance: few; j_gene: TRBJ1-3; d_gene: -; CDR3aa: CASSQGPSEGNTIYF; CDR3nt: TGTGCCAGCAGCCAAGGACCCTCCGAGGGAAACACCATATATTTT
len: 13; v_gene: TRBV5-4; abundance: -; j_gene: TRBJ2-7; d_gene: TRBD1; CDR3aa: CASSWDREAEQYF; CDR3nt: TGTGCCAGCAGCTGGGACAGGGAGGCCGAGCAGTACTTC
len: 13; v_gene: TRBV11-2; abundance: few; j_gene: TRBJ2-3; d_gene: -; CDR3aa: CASSLVFSDTQYF; CDR3nt: TGTGCCAGCAGCTTAGTTTTTTCCGATACGCAGTATTTT
len: 15; v_gene: TRBV28; abundance: -; j_gene: TRBJ2-2; d_gene: TRBD1; CDR3aa: CASCDSGTGTGELFF; CDR3nt: TGTGCCAGCTGTGATTCCGGGACAGGGACCGGGGAGCTGTTTTTT
len: 14; v_gene: TRBV4-1; abundance: -; j_gene: TRBJ2-7; d_gene: TRBD2; CDR3aa: CASSQSGRSHEQYF; CDR3nt: TGCGCCAGCAGCCAGAGCGGGAGGTCCCACGAGCAGTACTTC
len: 16; v_gene: TRBV5-1; abundance: -; j_gene: TRBJ1-3; d_gene: TRBD1; CDR3aa: CASSLAGGAYGNTIYF; CDR3nt: TGCGCCAGCAGCTTGGCAGGGGGCGCCTATGGAAACACCATATATTTT
len: 14; v_gene: TRBV28; abundance: once; j_gene: TRBJ1-2; d_gene: TRBD1; CDR3aa: CASSSGQGRVGYTF; CDR3nt: TGTGCCAGCAGTTCTGGACAGGGGAGGGTTGGCTACACCTTC
len: 15; v_gene: TRBV28; abundance: -; j_gene: TRBJ1-5; d_gene: -; CDR3aa: CASSPGRSFNQPQHF; CDR3nt: TGTGCCAGCAGCCCCGGACGGAGTTTCAATCAGCCCCAGCATTTT
len: 14; v_gene: TRBV28; abundance: once; j_gene: TRBJ2-3; d_gene: TRBD2; CDR3aa: CASRLAGTTDTQYF; CDR3nt: TGTGCCAGCAGACTAGCGGGGACGACAGATACGCAGTATTTT
len: 14; v_gene: TRBV10-3; abundance: -; j_gene: TRBJ1-4; d_gene: -; CDR3aa: CAISQVATNEKLFF; CDR3nt: TGTGCCATCAGCCAAGTTGCAACTAATGAAAAACTGTTTTTT
len: 13; v_gene: TRBV28; abundance: -; j_gene: TRBJ2-7; d_gene: TRBD1; CDR3aa: CASRKTGVGEQYF; CDR3nt: TGTGCCAGCAGAAAAACAGGGGTAGGGGAGCAGTACTTC
len: 15; v_gene: TRBV7-7; abundance: -; j_gene: TRBJ2-2; d_gene: -; CDR3aa: CASSSGQPNTGELFF; CDR3nt: TGTGCCAGCAGTAGTGGACAGCCGAACACCGGGGAGCTGTTTTTT
len: 15; v_gene: TRBV2; abundance: few; j_gene: TRBJ1-5; d_gene: TRBD1; CDR3aa: CASKAGQGSNQPQHF; CDR3nt: TGTGCCAGCAAAGCGGGACAGGGGTCTAATCAGCCCCAGCATTTT
len: 14; v_gene: TRBV13; abundance: once; j_gene: TRBJ1-3; d_gene: TRBD1; CDR3aa: CASSLRTGPNTIYF; CDR3nt: TGTGCCAGCAGCTTACGGACAGGGCCGAACACCATATATTTT
len: 15; v_gene: TRBV5-4; abundance: -; j_gene: TRBJ2-1; d_gene: -; CDR3aa: CASSWGGGSYNEQFF; CDR3nt: TGTGCCAGCAGCTGGGGAGGGGGCTCCTACAATGAGCAGTTCTTC
len: 14; v_gene: TRBV7-9; abundance: -; j_gene: TRBJ2-3; d_gene: TRBD1; CDR3aa: CASSLTGSTDTQYF; CDR3nt: TGTGCCAGCAGCTTGACAGGGAGCACAGATACGCAGTATTTT
len: 13; v_gene: TRBV6-1; abundance: few; j_gene: TRBJ2-7; d_gene: -; CDR3aa: CASTKRDPDEQYF; CDR3nt: TGTGCCAGCACCAAAAGGGACCCGGACGAGCAGTACTTC
len: 15; v_gene: TRBV5-4; abundance: -; j_gene: TRBJ2-7; d_gene: -; CDR3aa: CASSPTGILTYEQYF; CDR3nt: TGTGCCAGCAGCCCTACAGGGATCCTTACCTACGAGCAGTACTTC
len: 14; v_gene: TRBV7-9; abundance: -; j_gene: TRBJ1-5; d_gene: TRBD1; CDR3aa: CASSLQGQSDPQHF; CDR3nt: TGTGCCAGCAGCTTACAGGGACAGAGCGATCCCCAGCATTTT
len: 15; v_gene: TRBV5-5; abundance: once; j_gene: TRBJ2-7; d_gene: TRBD2; CDR3aa: CASSLRTSSTYEQYF; CDR3nt: TGTGCCAGCAGCTTGAGGACTAGCAGTACCTACGAGCAGTACTTC
len: 15; v_gene: TRBV4-1; abundance: -; j_gene: TRBJ2-2; d_gene: -; CDR3aa: CASSREHPTTGELFF; CDR3nt: TGCGCCAGCAGCCGAGAGCACCCGACAACCGGGGAGCTGTTTTTT
len: 16; v_gene: TRBV27; abundance: -; j_gene: TRBJ1-5; d_gene: -; CDR3aa: CASSLLSDYSNQPQHF; CDR3nt: TGTGCCAGCAGTTTACTGTCGGACTATAGCAATCAGCCCCAGCATTTT
len: 14; v_gene: TRBV29-1; abundance: once; j_gene: TRBJ2-7; d_gene: -; CDR3aa: CSVAPIGRSYEQYF; CDR3nt: TGCAGCGTTGCACCCATTGGACGGTCCTACGAGCAGTACTTC
len: 10; v_gene: TRBV7-8; abundance: -; j_gene: TRBJ2-5; d_gene: -; CDR3aa: CASSTQTQYF; CDR3nt: TGTGCCAGCAGCACACAGACCCAGTACTTC
len: 15; v_gene: TRBV7-9; abundance: few; j_gene: TRBJ2-4; d_gene: -; CDR3aa: CASALAGLAKNIQYF; CDR3nt: TGTGCCAGCGCTTTGGCAGGCCTAGCCAAAAACATTCAGTACTTC
len: 15; v_gene: TRBV9; abundance: few; j_gene: TRBJ2-3; d_gene: -; CDR3aa: CASSETQESTDTQYF; CDR3nt: TGTGCCAGCAGCGAAACCCAGGAGAGCACAGATACGCAGTATTTT
len: 14; v_gene: TRBV5-6; abundance: -; j_gene: TRBJ1-1; d_gene: TRBD1; CDR3aa: CASNYRGLNTEAFF; CDR3nt: TGTGCCAGCAACTACAGGGGGCTGAACACTGAAGCTTTCTTT
len: 11; v_gene: TRBV29-1; abundance: -; j_gene: TRBJ1-1; d_gene: -; CDR3aa: CSVEEKTEAFF; CDR3nt: TGCAGCGTTGAAGAAAAAACTGAAGCTTTCTTT
len: 11; v_gene: TRBV28; abundance: -; j_gene: TRBJ2-7; d_gene: -; CDR3aa: CATATSYEQYF; CDR3nt: TGTGCCACCGCAACCTCCTACGAGCAGTACTTC
len: 11; v_gene: TRBV20-1; abundance: once; j_gene: TRBJ2-1; d_gene: -; CDR3aa: CSAQRAIEQFF; CDR3nt: TGCAGTGCCCAACGAGCCATTGAGCAGTTCTTC
len: 14; v_gene: TRBV11-2; abundance: few; j_gene: TRBJ2-7; d_gene: TRBD1; CDR3aa: CASSPLTGVGEQYF; CDR3nt: TGTGCCAGCAGCCCACTGACAGGGGTGGGGGAGCAGTACTTC
len: 12; v_gene: TRBV6-5; abundance: -; j_gene: TRBJ1-2; d_gene: TRBD1; CDR3aa: CASSRQGYGYTF; CDR3nt: TGTGCCAGCAGCCGACAGGGCTATGGCTACACCTTC
len: 17; v_gene: TRBV7-9; abundance: -; j_gene: TRBJ1-1; d_gene: -; CDR3aa: CASRTPLTGTTNTEAFF; CDR3nt: TGTGCCAGCAGAACACCGCTTACCGGGACAACTAACACTGAAGCTTTCTTT
len: 15; v_gene: TRBV9; abundance: -; j_gene: TRBJ2-1; d_gene: -; CDR3aa: CASSVARTANGEQFF; CDR3nt: TGTGCCAGCAGCGTAGCGCGGACGGCTAACGGGGAGCAGTTCTTC
len: 15; v_gene: TRBV5-5; abundance: -; j_gene: TRBJ1-2; d_gene: -; CDR3aa: CASSLVVQANYGYTF; CDR3nt: TGTGCCAGCAGCTTGGTGGTACAGGCTAACTATGGCTACACCTTC
len: 14; v_gene: TRBV11-3; abundance: -; j_gene: TRBJ1-5; d_gene: TRBD1; CDR3aa: CASSLTGGNQPQHF; CDR3nt: TGTGCCAGCAGCTTAACAGGGGGCAATCAGCCCCAGCATTTT
len: 15; v_gene: TRBV28; abundance: -; j_gene: TRBJ2-2; d_gene: -; CDR3aa: CASSSMGPVTGELFF; CDR3nt: TGTGCCAGCAGTTCAATGGGACCAGTGACCGGGGAGCTGTTTTTT
len: 12; v_gene: TRBV28; abundance: -; j_gene: TRBJ1-5; d_gene: -; CDR3aa: CASSPGLQPQHF; CDR3nt: TGTGCCAGCAGCCCCGGTTTACAGCCCCAGCATTTT
len: 14; v_gene: TRBV30; abundance: -; j_gene: TRBJ2-5; d_gene: TRBD2; CDR3aa: CAYLIAGGRETQYF; CDR3nt: TGTGCCTATTTAATAGCGGGAGGGCGGGAGACCCAGTACTTC
len: 18; v_gene: TRBV19; abundance: -; j_gene: TRBJ1-2; d_gene: TRBD1; CDR3aa: CASSPTGVGQGARYGYTF; CDR3nt: TGTGCCAGTAGTCCCACCGGGGTGGGACAGGGGGCTCGGTATGGCTACACCTTC
len: 17; v_gene: TRBV10-3; abundance: -; j_gene: TRBJ2-1; d_gene: TRBD2; CDR3aa: CAISERSSGAFYNEQFF; CDR3nt: TGTGCCATCAGTGAGCGTTCTAGCGGAGCGTTCTACAATGAGCAGTTCTTC
len: 15; v_gene: TRBV19; abundance: once; j_gene: TRBJ2-1; d_gene: -; CDR3aa: CASSIVGVPYNEQFF; CDR3nt: TGTGCCAGTAGTATAGTGGGGGTTCCCTACAATGAGCAGTTCTTC
len: 12; v_gene: TRBV4-1; abundance: -; j_gene: TRBJ1-2; d_gene: -; CDR3aa: CASSPGGAGYTF; CDR3nt: TGCGCCAGCAGCCCGGGGGGAGCTGGCTACACCTTC
len: 15; v_gene: TRBV10-3; abundance: once; j_gene: TRBJ2-1; d_gene: TRBD2; CDR3aa: CAITDKAGASNEQFF; CDR3nt: TGTGCCATCACTGACAAAGCGGGAGCCAGCAATGAGCAGTTCTTC
len: 17; v_gene: TRBV7-6; abundance: -; j_gene: TRBJ2-5; d_gene: TRBD2; CDR3aa: CASSFSTVAGVGETQYF; CDR3nt: TGTGCCAGCAGCTTTTCGACGGTGGCGGGAGTGGGGGAGACCCAGTACTTC
len: 14; v_gene: TRBV27; abundance: -; j_gene: TRBJ1-2; d_gene: TRBD1; CDR3aa: CASSGGQGLYGYTF; CDR3nt: TGTGCCAGCAGCGGAGGACAGGGCCTCTATGGCTACACCTTC
len: 12; v_gene: TRBV28; abundance: few; j_gene: TRBJ1-5; d_gene: -; CDR3aa: CASSEGKRPQHF; CDR3nt: TGTGCCAGTTCCGAGGGGAAGAGGCCCCAGCATTTT